Below are 28 T cell receptor beta chains sequenced from a single sample in a study of molecular identifiers for immune sequencing clone quantification. One entry per CDR3 protein, called by TCRdb with MiXCR from the PCR reads. Among 460,000 or so distinct CDR3 sequences, under 30% were seen once, and the ten largest hold over 0.6%. The sample taken for sequencing was naive CD8+ T cells from blood, with Jurkat cell RNA spiked in. Regarding subset: FACS-sorted CD8+CD4-CCR7+CD45RA+ naive T cells. These receptors were collected from a human donor in good health. Some libraries in this study had Jurkat cell RNA spiked in.

This clonotype was counted only a few times. The CDR3 protein is CASSPNHGELNTEAFF. The CDR3 nucleotides read TGTGCCAGCTCACCAAATCATGGAGAGCTGAACACTGAAGCTTTCTTT. The chain recombines TRBV18 with TRBJ1-1; D gene uncertain. The CDR3 contains 16 residues. Deletions cut 2 bases from V and 0 bases from J, with 13 bases between. Germline V lookup: CDR1 KGHSH, CDR2 LQKENI.

V is TRBV7-7 and J is TRBJ2-5; D might be TRBD1 or TRBD2, each matching 6 bases. The V and J ends lost 5 bases and 4 bases respectively, with 20 bases between them. The CDR3 spans 16 residues. CDR1 is SSHAT, CDR2 FNYEAQ, per germline (reference sequence). The CDR3 is CASSPSGPGAGETQYF. The DNA of the CDR3 is TGTGCCAGCAGCCCGAGCGGTCCGGGGGCCGGAGAGACCCAGTACTTC.

Points on this clonotype: With a much larger clone just one base away, this may be a read error. The CDR3 ends on some other residue instead of the conserved phenylalanine or tryptophan, so this is likely a read error. The chain combines TRBV4-1 with TRBJ1-1; D not certain. CDR3 length: 14 residues. The germline V gene encodes CDR1 MGHRA and CDR2 YSYEKL. V lost 0 bases and J lost 2, with 7 bases in between. CDR3 region: CASSQDNSNTEAFL. The CDR3 DNA sequence: TGCGCCAGCAGCCAAGATAACAGCAACACTGAAGCTTTCCTT.

CDR3 DNA sequence: TGTGCCAGCACCCCCGGGGGGGGCATGAACACTGAAGCTTTCTTT. Encoded protein: CASTPGGGMNTEAFF. This rearrangement joins TRBV27 to TRBJ1-1; tentatively, D is TRBD1 (6 bases). Looked up from germline, CDR1 is MNHEY and CDR2 is SMNVEV (reference sequence). Between the trimmed V and J ends, which lost 7 bases and 0 bases, there was a span of 15 bases. The CDR3 has 15 amino acids.

This clonotype was counted at least ten times. The rearrangement uses TRBV6-6 and TRBJ2-7; possibly TRBD1 for D (6 bases). The germline V gene encodes CDR1 MNHNY and CDR2 SVGAGI (reference sequence). The CDR3 runs to 12 residues. V lost 6 bases and J lost 3, with 9 bases in between. Here the CDR3 DNA reads TGTGCCAGCAGAAACAGGGTCTACGAGCAGTACTTC. Its protein product is CASRNRVYEQYF.

A few counts support this clonotype. V gene TRBV30 combines with J gene TRBJ2-1, with a tentative D call TRBD2 (6 bases). Germline assignment: CDR1 GTSNPN and CDR2 SVGIG (reference sequence). The CDR3 covers 16 residues. The ends were cut back, 4 bases at V and 1 base at J, with 17 bases in the middle. DNA of the CDR3: TGTGCCTGGACTTTGCCCATTCGGGGGTCCTACAATGAGCAGTTCTTC. Amino acid sequence: CAWTLPIRGSYNEQFF.

This clonotype was seen repeatedly, ten times or more. The chain joins TRBV5-4 to TRBJ2-5; D perhaps matches TRBD2 (6 bases). The CDR3 has 16 amino acids. Germline V gene sequence: CDR1 SGHNT, CDR2 YYREEE (reference sequence). V was cut by 4 bases and J by 2 bases, with 18 bases left in between. The CDR3: CASSPSGTRRQETQYF. CDR3 sequence (DNA): TGTGCCAGCAGCCCCTCAGGGACTCGAAGACAAGAGACCCAGTACTTC.

The rearrangement links TRBV6-4 to TRBJ2-5; 8 nucleotides agree with TRBD2. V shed 3 bases, J shed 2 bases, and the junction held 8 bases outside the gene matches. This CDR3 comprises 16 residues. Germline lookup yields CDR1 MRHNA and CDR2 SNTAGT. The CDR3 spells CASSEVGGALQETQYF. CDR3 nucleotide sequence: TGTGCCAGCAGTGAGGTCGGGGGGGCTCTTCAAGAGACCCAGTACTTC.

The chain has TRBV28 and TRBJ1-4; 7 bases are a match to TRBD1. The V gene's germline CDR1 is MDHEN and CDR2 SYDVKM. The CDR3 runs 19 residues. With 1 base clipped from V and 4 bases from J, the junction kept 15 bases outside the gene matches. CDR3 region: CASSLYDRVFGKINEKLFF. The CDR3 bases are TGTGCCAGCAGTTTATACGACAGGGTCTTCGGGAAAATTAATGAAAAACTGTTTTTT.

This clonotype came up many times. J is TRBJ1-4 and V is TRBV7-9; 7 positions match TRBD1. Germline CDR1 reads SEHNR; CDR2 reads FQNEAQ (reference sequence). This CDR3 has 15 amino acids. Trimming at V came to 0 bases and at J to 8 bases, leaving 6 bases not matched to a gene. CDR3 amino acids: CASSLAEGAREKLFF. The CDR3 region has the DNA TGTGCCAGCAGCTTAGCTGAGGGGGCGCGCGAAAAACTGTTTTTT. The full variable domain, its missing parts supplied by reference TRBV7-9 and TRBJ1-4, is DTGVSQNPRHKITKRGQNVTFRCDPISEHNRLYWYRQTLGQGPEFLTYFQNEAQLEKSRLLSDRFSAERPKGSFSTLEIQRTEQGDSAMYLCASSLAEGAREKLFFGSGTQLSVL.

This clonotype was seen at least ten times. The chain employs TRBV5-6 and TRBJ2-7; tentatively, D is TRBD1 or TRBD2 (5 bases each). The CDR3 sequence is 15 residues long. V dropped 0 bases and J dropped 2 bases, with 12 bases sitting between them. The germline V gene encodes CDR1 SGHDT and CDR2 YYEEEE. The CDR3 sequence is CASSLAGTGTYEQYF. As DNA, the CDR3 is TGTGCCAGCAGCTTGGCCGGGACGGGAACCTACGAGCAGTACTTC.

About this clonotype: This may stem from a read error, because a much larger clone lies one nucleotide away. The CDR3 carries no conserved terminal phenylalanine or tryptophan, so it likely arises from a read error. This chain links TRBV5-6 with TRBJ2-6, with a tentative D call TRBD2 (6 bases). The CDR3 runs 17 residues. The V gene's germline CDR1 is SGHDT and CDR2 YYEEEE. Trimming removed 4 bases at V and 1 base at J, with 15 bases between. The CDR3 sequence: CASSHGTGLSGANVLTS. DNA of the CDR3: TGTGCCAGCAGCCACGGGACTGGCCTTTCTGGGGCCAACGTCCTGACTTCC.

Ten or more counts support this clonotype. The chain joins TRBV7-9 to TRBJ2-1, with D possibly matching TRBD2 (6 bases). V lost 3 bases and J lost 0, with 9 bases in between. The CDR3 runs 15 residues. Germline V gene lookup returns CDR1 SEHNR and CDR2 FQNEAQ (reference sequence). The CDR3 is CASSLAGSSYNEQFF. The CDR3, as DNA: TGTGCCAGCAGCTTGGCGGGGAGCTCCTACAATGAGCAGTTCTTC. Filled out from reference TRBV7-9 and TRBJ2-1, the complete variable domain reads DTGVSQNPRHKITKRGQNVTFRCDPISEHNRLYWYRQTLGQGPEFLTYFQNEAQLEKSRLLSDRFSAERPKGSFSTLEIQRTEQGDSAMYLCASSLAGSSYNEQFFGPGTRLTVL.

In its sample, this clonotype was seen many times. The chain recombines TRBV14 with TRBJ1-5, with 7 nucleotides matching TRBD1. Germline assignment: CDR1 SGHDN and CDR2 FVKESK. V shed 6 bases and J 4 bases; nucleotides not matched to a gene: 9. The CDR3 runs 15 residues. In DNA form, the CDR3 reads TGTGCCAGCAGAAGCAGGGGGAGGCGGAATCAGCCCCAGCATTTT. Translating it yields CASRSRGRRNQPQHF.

In its sample, this clonotype was seen a few times. The J gene is TRBJ2-3, the V gene TRBV7-9, with D perhaps matching TRBD2 (6 bases). Germline CDR1 is SEHNR and CDR2 is FQNEAQ (reference sequence). The CDR3 covers 14 residues. V lost 8 bases and J lost 0, with 12 bases in between. This CDR3 is CASERVSSTDTQYF. The CDR3 DNA is TGTGCCAGCGAGCGGGTTTCTAGCACAGATACGCAGTATTTT.

Regarding this clonotype: The junction departs from germline at one end; a sequencing error may be responsible. The J gene is TRBJ1-2, the V gene TRBV9; D uncertain. Germline V CDR1 and CDR2: SGDLS, YYNGEE. The CDR3 spans 15 residues. CDR3 bases: TGTGCCGGCAGCGTAGCGGACGGTCCTAACTATGGCTACACCTTC. This translates into CAGSVADGPNYGYTF.

This clonotype was observed many times. The chain carries TRBV6-5 and TRBJ2-3, with 7 bases lining up with TRBD2. Germline-derived CDR1 and CDR2 are MNHEY and SVGAGI. The J segment lost 1 base and the V segment lost 8 bases, leaving 9 bases of the junction unmatched. This CDR3 region has 15 residues. The CDR3 DNA is TGTGCCAGCGGGGGGGTCCCCGGGGGCACAGATACGCAGTATTTT. This gives the protein CASGGVPGGTDTQYF.

A few counts support this clonotype. The V gene is TRBV7-9, the J gene TRBJ2-3; D unresolved. CDR1 is SEHNR and CDR2 is FQNEAQ in the germline V gene (reference sequence). The germline V and J ends were trimmed by 7 bases and 2 bases, with 16 bases remaining between them. The CDR3 loop spans 15 amino acids. CDR3 loop: CASTSPLGTTDTQYF. DNA of the CDR3: TGTGCCAGCACCTCCCCGTTGGGTACCACAGATACGCAGTATTTT.

This clonotype was counted at least ten times. The chain has TRBV4-3 and TRBJ2-5; possible D gene TRBD1, 6 bases. The CDR3 is 15 amino acids. The V end lost 4 bases, the J end lost 2 bases, and 14 bases lay between the germline ends. Germline assignment: CDR1 LGHNA and CDR2 YSLEER. The CDR3 loop reads CASSRKLDSQETQYF. DNA of the CDR3: TGCGCCAGCAGCCGCAAACTGGACAGTCAAGAGACCCAGTACTTC.

This clonotype has a handful of counts. V usage is TRBV27 and J usage is TRBJ2-5; D may be TRBD1 (6 bases). The length of the CDR3 is 14 residues. Germline CDR1 MNHEY, CDR2 SMNVEV (reference sequence). V lost 10 bases to trimming and J lost 0 bases, with 15 bases between them. CDR3 in DNA: TGTGCCACCCGGGACACTCTGTACCAAGAGACCCAGTACTTC. It specifies CATRDTLYQETQYF.

In its sample, this clonotype was seen a few times. This sequence joins TRBV19 and TRBJ1-4, with D maybe TRBD1 (5 bases). This CDR3 contains 16 residues. Deletions cut 5 bases from V and 7 bases from J, with 20 bases between. Germline loops: CDR1 LNHDA, CDR2 SQIVND (reference sequence). CDR3: CASSGQGHLEGEKLFF. CDR3 coding DNA: TGTGCCAGTAGTGGACAAGGACACTTGGAGGGTGAAAAACTGTTTTTT.

This chain links TRBV6-5 with TRBJ2-1, with 8 bases fitting TRBD2. V lost 2 bases to trimming and J lost 3 bases; unmatched junction nucleotides: 6. The CDR3 extends over 16 amino acids. Looked up from germline, CDR1 is MNHEY and CDR2 is SVGAGI. CDR3 in amino acids: CASSYTGGPHYNEQFF. CDR3 coding DNA: TGTGCCAGCAGTTACACGGGGGGGCCGCACTACAATGAGCAGTTCTTC.

In this sample, this clonotype turned up many times. This chain joins TRBV28 and TRBJ2-3; D ambiguous. The germline CDR1 and CDR2 sequences are MDHEN and SYDVKM. The CDR3 loop spans 14 amino acids. Trimming removed 3 bases from V and 2 bases from J, with 9 bases in between. The CDR3 coding sequence is TGTGCCAGCAGTTTCGTAACCTCCACAGATACGCAGTATTTT. Translating gives CASSFVTSTDTQYF. The variable domain in full, completed from reference TRBV28 and TRBJ2-3, reads DVKVTQSSRYLVKRTGEKVFLECVQDMDHENMFWYRQDPGLGLRLIYFSYDVKMKEKGDIPEGYSVSREKKERFSLILESASTNQTSMYLCASSFVTSTDTQYFGPGTRLTVL.

This clonotype was counted ten times or more. V is TRBV7-9 and J is TRBJ1-1, with 7 bases that match TRBD1. After removal of 8 bases from V and 0 bases from J, the junction contained 12 bases not matched to a gene. The CDR3 has 16 amino acids. The germline CDR1 and CDR2 sequences are SEHNR and FQNEAQ (reference sequence). CDR3 DNA: TGTGCCAGCGGGCGGACAGGAGGCTTGCTGAACACTGAAGCTTTCTTT. Protein sequence: CASGRTGGLLNTEAFF.

A word on this clonotype: This may be a read error, as it is one base from a much larger clone. The rearrangement uses TRBV5-1 and TRBJ1-5; weak D call: TRBD1 (5 bases). This CDR3 contains 16 residues. CDR1 SGHRS and CDR2 YFSETQ come from the germline V gene. CDR3 loop: CASSLVLGETNPPQHF. In DNA form, the CDR3 reads TGCGCCAGCAGCTTGGTTCTAGGGGAGACCAATCCGCCCCAGCATTTT. Variable domain in full (rest from reference TRBV5-1 and TRBJ1-5): KAGVTQTPRYLIKTRGQQVTLSCSPISGHRSVSWYQQTPGQGLQFLFEYFSETQRNKGNFPGRFSGRQFSNSRSEMNVSTLELGDSALYLCASSLVLGETNPPQHFGDGTRLSIL.

This clonotype has at least ten counts. This chain uses TRBV7-9 with TRBJ1-3, with D perhaps matching TRBD1 (5 bases). This CDR3 spans 17 amino acids. V shed 5 bases and J shed 0 bases, with 17 bases lying between them. Germline CDR1 SEHNR, CDR2 FQNEAQ (reference sequence). CDR3 coding DNA: TGTGCCAGCAGCCACCGCGGGGCAGACCTCTCTGGAAACACCATATATTTT. It translates to CASSHRGADLSGNTIYF.

This clonotype has just a few counts. The chain joins TRBV9 to TRBJ2-7, with TRBD2 matching over 8 bases. J gave up 4 bases and V 2 bases, and 8 bases lay outside the gene matches. The CDR3 length is 15 residues. Germline V CDR1 and CDR2: SGDLS, YYNGEE. CDR3 DNA: TGTGCCAGCAGCGTGGCGGGAGGTGGGGGGTACGAGCAGTACTTC. Amino acid sequence: CASSVAGGGGYEQYF.

In regard to this clonotype: The final CDR3 position lacks the conserved phenylalanine or tryptophan, pointing to a likely read error. The chain links TRBV6-5 to TRBJ2-1; 10 bases fit TRBD2. This CDR3 is 16 amino acids long. Germline-derived CDR1 and CDR2 are MNHEY and SVGAGI. The V segment lost 7 bases and the J segment 7 bases; nucleotides outside the gene matches: 13. CDR3 sequence: CASKGALAGAGNEQFL. The CDR3, as DNA: TGTGCCAGCAAGGGGGCTCTAGCGGGAGCGGGTAATGAGCAGTTCCTC.